Listed below are T cell receptor beta chains from one sample, sequenced in a study of T cell responses to AZD1222 COVID-19 vaccine. Some clones are missing from TCRdb's copy, which holds only in-frame ones; the method was immunoSEQ multiplex PCR. Altogether some 150,000 clones are present, just over 90% being singletons, with the ten largest covering about 3%. This specimen consisted of peripheral blood, obtained on day 0 of MenACWY control vaccination. The receptors here all came from an adult in good health. CDR3s include the opening cysteine and the closing phenylalanine or tryptophan. A D gene is named only where the DNA matches it firmly. A row's size may be missing; if present it is once, few, many or a size class.

j_gene: TRBJ2-7; v_gene: TRBV10-1; d_gene: NA; abundance: NA; CDR3aa: CAIPTLPSTYEQYF; CDR3nt: TGCGCCATTCCGACTCTGCCCTCCACCTACGAGCAGTACTTC
j_gene: TRBJ1-4; v_gene: TRBV10-3; d_gene: NA; abundance: NA; CDR3aa: CAISEGRGNEKLFF; CDR3nt: TGTGCCATCAGTGAGGGGCGAGGTAATGAAAAACTGTTTTTT
j_gene: TRBJ1-6; v_gene: TRBV5-1; d_gene: TRBD1; abundance: NA; CDR3aa: CASSLLEGQGGNSPLHF; CDR3nt: TGCGCCAGCAGCCTTCTTGAGGGACAGGGAGGCAATTCACCCCTCCACTTT
j_gene: TRBJ1-5; v_gene: TRBV6-5; d_gene: NA; abundance: NA; CDR3aa: CASIRHHSNQPQHF; CDR3nt: TGTGCCAGCATCCGACACCATAGCAATCAGCCCCAGCATTTT
j_gene: TRBJ1-2; v_gene: TRBV5-1; d_gene: NA; abundance: NA; CDR3aa: CASSPPGAGYTF; CDR3nt: TGCGCCAGCAGCCCCCCCGGGGCTGGCTACACCTTC
j_gene: TRBJ2-5; v_gene: TRBV6-1; d_gene: NA; abundance: NA; CDR3aa: CASSEAIETRETQYF; CDR3nt: TGTGCCAGCAGTGAAGCGATAGAGACTAGGGAGACCCAGTACTTC
j_gene: TRBJ2-1; v_gene: TRBV27; d_gene: NA; abundance: NA; CDR3aa: CASSPRDHGDEQFF; CDR3nt: TGTGCCAGCAGTCCACGGGACCATGGGGATGAGCAGTTCTTC
j_gene: TRBJ1-6; v_gene: TRBV3-1/TRBV3-2; d_gene: NA; abundance: NA; CDR3aa: CASSQLNDSPLHF; CDR3nt: TGTGCCAGCAGCCAATTGAATGATTCACCCCTCCACTTT
j_gene: TRBJ1-2; v_gene: TRBV18; d_gene: TRBD1; abundance: NA; CDR3aa: CASSRTGGDGYTF; CDR3nt: TGTGCCAGCTCACGGACAGGGGGCGATGGCTACACCTTC
j_gene: TRBJ1-1; v_gene: TRBV3-1/TRBV3-2; d_gene: TRBD1; abundance: NA; CDR3aa: CASSPSRQGWTEAFF; CDR3nt: TGTGCCAGCAGCCCTTCGAGACAGGGATGGACTGAAGCTTTCTTT
j_gene: TRBJ2-3; v_gene: TRBV18; d_gene: TRBD2; abundance: NA; CDR3aa: CASSPGLAGVSADTQYF; CDR3nt: TGTGCCAGCTCCCCAGGGCTAGCGGGAGTCTCCGCCGATACGCAGTATTTT
j_gene: TRBJ1-2; v_gene: TRBV29-1; d_gene: NA; abundance: once; CDR3aa: CSVEINGRRGGYTF; CDR3nt: TGCAGCGTTGAAATAAACGGGAGGAGGGGCGGCTACACCTTC
j_gene: TRBJ1-4; v_gene: TRBV27; d_gene: NA; abundance: NA; CDR3aa: CASSLEGRSNEKLFF; CDR3nt: TGTGCCAGCAGTTTAGAGGGACGGAGTAATGAAAAACTGTTTTTT
j_gene: TRBJ1-1; v_gene: TRBV6-2/TRBV6-3; d_gene: NA; abundance: NA; CDR3aa: CASSPRSARNTEAFF; CDR3nt: TGTGCCAGCAGCCCACGGTCCGCCAGGAACACTGAAGCTTTCTTT
j_gene: TRBJ1-3; v_gene: TRBV4-1; d_gene: TRBD1; abundance: NA; CDR3aa: CASSQDPGQGALSGNTIYF; CDR3nt: TGCGCCAGCAGCCAAGATCCGGGACAGGGGGCCCTCTCTGGAAACACCATATATTTT
j_gene: TRBJ2-5; v_gene: TRBV7-7; d_gene: NA; abundance: NA; CDR3aa: CASSLAGAQETQYF; CDR3nt: TGTGCTAGCAGCTTAGCAGGGGCGCAGGAGACCCAGTACTTC
j_gene: TRBJ2-2; v_gene: TRBV7-2; d_gene: NA; abundance: once; CDR3aa: CASSLPGAGELFF; CDR3nt: TGTGCCAGCAGCTTGCCTGGCGCCGGGGAGCTGTTTTTT
j_gene: TRBJ1-2; v_gene: TRBV19; d_gene: NA; abundance: NA; CDR3aa: CASSIGAGWSNYGYTF; CDR3nt: TGTGCCAGTAGTATAGGGGCTGGCTGGAGTAACTATGGCTACACCTTC
j_gene: TRBJ1-3; v_gene: TRBV7-2; d_gene: NA; abundance: NA; CDR3aa: CASSLEGSGGNTIYF; CDR3nt: TGTGCCAGCAGCTTAGAGGGAAGTGGTGGAAACACCATATATTTT
j_gene: TRBJ2-1; v_gene: TRBV5-1; d_gene: TRBD2; abundance: few; CDR3aa: CASSGWGGEIYNEQFF; CDR3nt: TGCGCCAGCTCCGGCTGGGGGGGGGAGATATACAATGAGCAGTTCTTC
j_gene: TRBJ1-5; v_gene: TRBV11-2; d_gene: TRBD1; abundance: NA; CDR3aa: CASSLDIRQGSQPQHF; CDR3nt: TGTGCCAGCAGCTTAGATATACGACAGGGCAGCCAGCCCCAGCATTTT
j_gene: TRBJ1-6; v_gene: TRBV30; d_gene: NA; abundance: few; CDR3aa: CAWTEVASPLHF; CDR3nt: TGTGCCTGGACGGAGGTGGCTTCACCCCTCCACTTT
j_gene: TRBJ1-2; v_gene: TRBV2; d_gene: TRBD1; abundance: NA; CDR3aa: CASRPTGGHNYGYTF; CDR3nt: TGTGCCAGCAGACCTACAGGGGGGCATAACTATGGCTACACCTTC
j_gene: TRBJ1-4; v_gene: TRBV6-1; d_gene: NA; abundance: few; CDR3aa: CASSETDENEKLFF; CDR3nt: TGTGCCAGCAGTGAGACAGACGAGAATGAAAAACTGTTTTTT
j_gene: TRBJ1-2; v_gene: TRBV2; d_gene: NA; abundance: NA; CDR3aa: CASSLQGRANYGYTF; CDR3nt: TGTGCCAGCAGCCTACAGGGAAGAGCTAACTATGGCTACACCTTC
j_gene: TRBJ2-2; v_gene: TRBV7-9; d_gene: TRBD2; abundance: NA; CDR3aa: CASTPPIAGRTGELFF; CDR3nt: TGTGCCAGCACCCCTCCCATAGCGGGGCGGACCGGGGAGCTGTTTTTT
j_gene: TRBJ1-6; v_gene: TRBV20-1; d_gene: NA; abundance: NA; CDR3aa: CSASDRDSPLHF; CDR3nt: TGCAGTGCTAGTGACCGAGATTCACCCCTCCACTTT
j_gene: TRBJ1-3; v_gene: TRBV9; d_gene: NA; abundance: NA; CDR3aa: CASSVGGWSSGNTIYF; CDR3nt: TGTGCCAGCAGCGTAGGAGGGTGGAGCTCTGGAAACACCATATATTTT
j_gene: TRBJ2-2; v_gene: TRBV6-4; d_gene: TRBD1; abundance: NA; CDR3aa: CASSDGQGHTGELFF; CDR3nt: TGTGCCAGCAGTGACGGACAGGGCCACACCGGGGAGCTGTTTTTT
j_gene: TRBJ2-1; v_gene: TRBV2; d_gene: TRBD2; abundance: NA; CDR3aa: CASRAMGLAGGNEQFF; CDR3nt: TGTGCCAGCAGAGCTATGGGACTAGCGGGGGGCAATGAGCAGTTCTTC
j_gene: TRBJ2-7; v_gene: TRBV4-2; d_gene: TRBD1; abundance: few; CDR3aa: CASSQQDGTGNYEQYF; CDR3nt: TGTGCCAGCAGCCAACAGGATGGGACAGGGAACTACGAGCAGTACTTC
j_gene: TRBJ2-7; v_gene: TRBV7-4; d_gene: NA; abundance: NA; CDR3aa: CASSPPRRQSLYEQYF; CDR3nt: TGTGCCAGCAGCCCCCCCCGGAGGCAGAGTCTCTACGAGCAGTACTTC
j_gene: TRBJ2-1; v_gene: TRBV10-2; d_gene: NA; abundance: NA; CDR3aa: CASSPGAFEQFF; CDR3nt: TGCGCCAGCAGCCCTGGGGCTTTTGAGCAGTTCTTC
j_gene: TRBJ2-7; v_gene: TRBV9; d_gene: TRBD1; abundance: NA; CDR3aa: CASSPGTGASYEQYF; CDR3nt: TGTGCCAGCAGCCCCGGGACAGGGGCCTCCTACGAGCAGTACTTC
j_gene: TRBJ1-1; v_gene: TRBV3-1/TRBV3-2; d_gene: NA; abundance: once; CDR3aa: CASSLDGYTEAFF; CDR3nt: TGTGCCAGCAGCCTGGACGGTTACACTGAAGCTTTCTTT
j_gene: TRBJ1-2; v_gene: TRBV6-5; d_gene: NA; abundance: NA; CDR3aa: CASSSLYGYTF; CDR3nt: TGTGCCAGCAGTTCGCTCTATGGCTACACCTTC
j_gene: TRBJ2-7; v_gene: TRBV30; d_gene: NA; abundance: NA; CDR3aa: CAWSRFLGHSAYEQYF; CDR3nt: TGTGCCTGGAGTAGATTTTTGGGACATTCCGCCTACGAGCAGTACTTC
j_gene: TRBJ1-2; v_gene: TRBV5-6; d_gene: NA; abundance: NA; CDR3aa: CASSLVGYGYTF; CDR3nt: TGTGCCAGCAGCTTGGTGGGGTATGGCTACACCTTC
j_gene: TRBJ1-1; v_gene: TRBV6-5; d_gene: TRBD1; abundance: NA; CDR3aa: CASSQTRTGKEAFF; CDR3nt: TGTGCCAGCAGCCAAACCAGGACAGGAAAGGAAGCTTTCTTT
j_gene: TRBJ2-7; v_gene: TRBV10-3; d_gene: NA; abundance: NA; CDR3aa: CAISVNSFYEQYF; CDR3nt: TGTGCCATCAGTGTAAACAGTTTCTACGAGCAGTACTTC
j_gene: TRBJ1-1; v_gene: TRBV30; d_gene: NA; abundance: NA; CDR3aa: CAWSLGFDTEAFF; CDR3nt: TGTGCCTGGAGTCTGGGGTTCGACACTGAAGCTTTCTTT
j_gene: TRBJ2-1; v_gene: TRBV27; d_gene: NA; abundance: NA; CDR3aa: CASRKLTAGTLYNEQFF; CDR3nt: TGTGCCAGCAGAAAGCTGACAGCGGGGACACTCTACAATGAGCAGTTCTTC
j_gene: TRBJ1-6; v_gene: TRBV6-5; d_gene: NA; abundance: NA; CDR3aa: CASSYSSGTPLHF; CDR3nt: TGTGCCAGCAGTTACTCCTCTGGGACACCCCTCCACTTT
j_gene: TRBJ1-5; v_gene: TRBV15; d_gene: NA; abundance: NA; CDR3aa: CATSGTSSNQPQHF; CDR3nt: TGTGCCACCAGCGGGACTTCCAGCAATCAGCCCCAGCATTTT
j_gene: TRBJ2-7; v_gene: TRBV2; d_gene: NA; abundance: NA; CDR3aa: CALHERSSYEQYF; CDR3nt: TGTGCCCTACACGAGCGGAGCTCCTACGAGCAGTACTTC
j_gene: TRBJ1-6; v_gene: TRBV4-1; d_gene: NA; abundance: NA; CDR3aa: CASSQEVKLASPLHF; CDR3nt: TGCGCCAGCAGCCAAGAAGTAAAACTGGCGTCACCCCTCCACTTT
j_gene: TRBJ2-3; v_gene: TRBV10-3; d_gene: NA; abundance: once; CDR3aa: CAISESGDYWAAGTDTQYF; CDR3nt: TGTGCCATCAGTGAGTCGGGAGACTATTGGGCAGCCGGCACAGATACGCAGTATTTT
j_gene: TRBJ2-3; v_gene: TRBV7-9; d_gene: NA; abundance: NA; CDR3aa: CASSRIAETDTQYF; CDR3nt: TGTGCCAGCAGCCGGATAGCGGAGACAGATACGCAGTATTTT
j_gene: TRBJ2-7; v_gene: TRBV28; d_gene: NA; abundance: NA; CDR3aa: CASRTAGVTSYEQYF; CDR3nt: TGTGCCAGCCGAACCGCAGGGGTGACCTCCTACGAGCAGTACTTC
j_gene: TRBJ2-4; v_gene: TRBV7-9; d_gene: NA; abundance: NA; CDR3aa: CASSLVGTLGAKNIQYF; CDR3nt: TGTGCCAGCAGCTTAGTTGGGACTCTAGGGGCCAAAAACATTCAGTACTTC
j_gene: TRBJ1-1; v_gene: TRBV5-6; d_gene: NA; abundance: NA; CDR3aa: CASSLTGWTEAFF; CDR3nt: TGTGCCAGCAGCCTCACAGGGTGGACTGAAGCTTTCTTT
j_gene: TRBJ2-3; v_gene: TRBV14; d_gene: TRBD1; abundance: once; CDR3aa: CASSHRQGRTDTQYF; CDR3nt: TGTGCCAGCAGCCATCGACAGGGACGCACAGATACGCAGTATTTT
j_gene: TRBJ2-7; v_gene: TRBV30; d_gene: NA; abundance: NA; CDR3aa: CAWSPSWGYEQYF; CDR3nt: TGTGCCTGGAGTCCTTCTTGGGGCTACGAGCAGTACTTC
j_gene: TRBJ2-7; v_gene: TRBV20-1; d_gene: TRBD1; abundance: NA; CDR3aa: CSASRANRGRGYEQYF; CDR3nt: TGCAGTGCTAGTCGAGCCAACAGGGGGCGCGGATACGAGCAGTACTTC
j_gene: TRBJ2-2; v_gene: TRBV3-1/TRBV3-2; d_gene: NA; abundance: NA; CDR3aa: CASSPYPTTTGELFF; CDR3nt: TGTGCCAGCAGCCCCTACCCGACAACCACCGGGGAGCTGTTTTTT
j_gene: TRBJ1-4; v_gene: TRBV5-1; d_gene: TRBD1; abundance: NA; CDR3aa: CASSLGQGLNEKLFF; CDR3nt: TGCGCCAGCAGTCTTGGACAGGGTTTGAATGAAAAACTGTTTTTT
j_gene: TRBJ1-1; v_gene: TRBV28; d_gene: NA; abundance: NA; CDR3aa: CASRQGGGGKNEAFF; CDR3nt: TGTGCCAGCAGACAGGGCGGAGGAGGGAAGAATGAAGCTTTCTTT
j_gene: TRBJ1-1; v_gene: TRBV5-1; d_gene: NA; abundance: few; CDR3aa: CASSRNRDGTEAFF; CDR3nt: TGCGCCAGCTCTCGAAACCGGGACGGCACTGAAGCTTTCTTT
j_gene: TRBJ2-7; v_gene: TRBV5-1; d_gene: NA; abundance: NA; CDR3aa: CASSLAGTAYEQYF; CDR3nt: TGCGCCAGCAGCTTGGCCGGGACTGCCTACGAGCAGTACTTC